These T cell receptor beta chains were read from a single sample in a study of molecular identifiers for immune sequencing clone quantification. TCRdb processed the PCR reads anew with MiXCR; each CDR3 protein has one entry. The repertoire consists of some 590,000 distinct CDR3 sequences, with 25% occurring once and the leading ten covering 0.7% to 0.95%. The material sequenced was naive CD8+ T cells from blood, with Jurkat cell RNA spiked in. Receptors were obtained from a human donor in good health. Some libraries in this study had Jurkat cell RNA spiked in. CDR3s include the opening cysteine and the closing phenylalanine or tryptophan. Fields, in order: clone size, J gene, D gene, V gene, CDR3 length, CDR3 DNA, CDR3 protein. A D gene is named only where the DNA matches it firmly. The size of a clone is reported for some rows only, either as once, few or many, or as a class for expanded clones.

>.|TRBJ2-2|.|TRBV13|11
TGTGCCAGCGGTCGGTACGGGGAGCTGGTTTTT
CASGRYGELVF
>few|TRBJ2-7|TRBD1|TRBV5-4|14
TGTGCCAGCAGCTTTCGGGCCGGGACAGACGAGCAGTACTTC
CASSFRAGTDEQYF
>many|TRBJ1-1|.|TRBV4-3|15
TGCGCCAGCAGCCAAGATCGATTTGTCCAGCTTGAAGCTTTCTTT
CASSQDRFVQLEAFF
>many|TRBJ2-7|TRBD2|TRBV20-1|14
TGCAGTGCTATGGGGGCTAGCGGGAAGGGAGAGCAGTACTTC
CSAMGASGKGEQYF
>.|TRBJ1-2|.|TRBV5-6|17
TGTGCCAGCAGCTTGGTTTCTCAAGGGGCGTTGTATTATGGCTACACCTTC
CASSLVSQGALYYGYTF
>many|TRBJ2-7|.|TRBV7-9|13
TGTGCCAGCAGCGGACTCGAGGTCTACGAGCAGTACTTC
CASSGLEVYEQYF
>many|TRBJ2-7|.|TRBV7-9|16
TGTGCCAGCAGCCCTACTACCGGAGAGAGCTCCTACGAGCAGTACTTC
CASSPTTGESSYEQYF
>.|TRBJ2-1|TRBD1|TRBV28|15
TGTGCCAGCAGTTACAGGGGGCTTCGAGTCAATGAGCAGTTCTTC
CASSYRGLRVNEQFF
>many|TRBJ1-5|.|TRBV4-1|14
TGCGCCAGCAGCCAAGTAATTAGCAATCAGCCCCAGCATTTT
CASSQVISNQPQHF
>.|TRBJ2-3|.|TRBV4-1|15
TGCGCCAGCAGCCAAGGTTCGCTATACACAGATACGCGGTATTTT
CASSQGSLYTDTRYF
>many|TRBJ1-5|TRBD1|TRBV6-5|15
TGTGCCAGCAGTGAACAGGGGCTGGGCAATCAGCCCCAGCATTTT
CASSEQGLGNQPQHF
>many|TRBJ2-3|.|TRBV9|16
TGTGCCAGCAGCGTAGTTAAGAAGCCTAGCACAGATACGCAGTATTTT
CASSVVKKPSTDTQYF
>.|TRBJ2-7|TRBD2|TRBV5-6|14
TGTGCCCGCAGTCTAGGGACTAGCGGGAGCGAGCAGTACTTC
CARSLGTSGSEQYF
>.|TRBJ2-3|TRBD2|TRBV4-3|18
TGCGCCAGCAGCCAAGAGGGTTTTGGCGGGGGGAACACAGATACGCAGTATTTT
CASSQEGFGGGNTDTQYF
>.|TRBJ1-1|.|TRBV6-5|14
TGTGCCAGCAGTTACTTGAGCCCAGACACTGAAGCTTTCTTT
CASSYLSPDTEAFF
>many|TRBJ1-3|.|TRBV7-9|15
TGTGCCAGCAGCTTATCGCCCCTGCCTAGAAACACCATATATTTT
CASSLSPLPRNTIYF
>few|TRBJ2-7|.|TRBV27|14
TGTGCCAGCAGTTTCGGGGTGGGGTCCTACGAGCAGTACTTC
CASSFGVGSYEQYF
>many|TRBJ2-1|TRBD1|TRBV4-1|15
TGCGCCAGCAGCCACGAACCGACAGGGCGCAATGAGCAGTTCTTC
CASSHEPTGRNEQFF
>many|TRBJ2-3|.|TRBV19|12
TGTGCCAGTAGTATGGGAACAGATACGCAGTATTTT
CASSMGTDTQYF
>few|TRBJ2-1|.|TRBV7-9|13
TGTGCCAGCAGCATGAGCTCCTACAATGAGCAGTTCTTC
CASSMSSYNEQFF
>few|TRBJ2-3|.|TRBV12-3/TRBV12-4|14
TGTGCCAGCAGTTTGACAGGCTATGTAGATACGCAGTATTTT
CASSLTGYVDTQYF
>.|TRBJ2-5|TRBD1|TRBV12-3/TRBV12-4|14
TGTGCCAGCAGTAGGACAGGGTCTTTCGAGACCCAGTACTTC
CASSRTGSFETQYF
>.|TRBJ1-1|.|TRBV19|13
TGTGCCAGTAGTATTATGTCCGGAAGCGAAGCTTTCTTT
CASSIMSGSEAFF
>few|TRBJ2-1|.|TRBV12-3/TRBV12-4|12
TGTGCCAGCAGTTTTCTGGGACTGGAGCAGTTCTTC
CASSFLGLEQFF
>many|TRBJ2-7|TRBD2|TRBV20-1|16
TGCAGTGCTAGAGAAACCCGGACTAGCGGGCGGTACGAGCAGTACTTC
CSARETRTSGRYEQYF
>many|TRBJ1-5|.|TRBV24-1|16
TGTGCCACCAGTGATACCACAGGGACGACCAATCAGCCCCAGCATTTT
CATSDTTGTTNQPQHF
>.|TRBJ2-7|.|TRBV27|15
TGTGCCAGCAGATCGGGACTTCTCAGCTCCTACGAGCAGTACTTC
CASRSGLLSSYEQYF
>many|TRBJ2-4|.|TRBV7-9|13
TGTGCCAGCAGCTTCGTGTCTGAAAACATTCAGTACTTC
CASSFVSENIQYF
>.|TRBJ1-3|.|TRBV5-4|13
TGTGCCAGCTGCTACCAGCGTGGAAACACCATATATTTT
CASCYQRGNTIYF